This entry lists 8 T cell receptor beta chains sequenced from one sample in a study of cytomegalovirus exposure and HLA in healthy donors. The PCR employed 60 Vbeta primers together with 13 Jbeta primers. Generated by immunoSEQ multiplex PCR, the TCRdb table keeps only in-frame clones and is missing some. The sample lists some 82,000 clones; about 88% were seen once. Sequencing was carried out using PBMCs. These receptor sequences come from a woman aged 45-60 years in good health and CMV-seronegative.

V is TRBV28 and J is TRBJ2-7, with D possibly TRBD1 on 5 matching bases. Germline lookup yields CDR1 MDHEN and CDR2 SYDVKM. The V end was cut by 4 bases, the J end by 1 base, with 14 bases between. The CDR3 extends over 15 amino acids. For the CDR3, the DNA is TGTGCCAGCAGTTCAGGCCAGGGCCTATCCTACGAGCAGTACGTC. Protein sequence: CASSSGQGLSYEQYV.

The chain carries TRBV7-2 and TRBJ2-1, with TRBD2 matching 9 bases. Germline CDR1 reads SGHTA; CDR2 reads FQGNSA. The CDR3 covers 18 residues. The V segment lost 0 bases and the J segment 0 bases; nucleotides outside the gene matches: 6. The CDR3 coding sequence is TGTGCCAGCAGCTTAGCTAGCGGGGGCCTGCCCTCCTACAATGAGCAGTTCTTC. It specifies CASSLASGGLPSYNEQFF.

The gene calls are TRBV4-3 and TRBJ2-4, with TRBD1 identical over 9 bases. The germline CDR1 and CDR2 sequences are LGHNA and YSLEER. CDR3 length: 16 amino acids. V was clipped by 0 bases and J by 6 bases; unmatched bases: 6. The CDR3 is CASSQDSGQGTNIQYF. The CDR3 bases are TGCGCCAGCAGCCAAGATAGCGGACAGGGGACAAACATTCAGTACTTC.

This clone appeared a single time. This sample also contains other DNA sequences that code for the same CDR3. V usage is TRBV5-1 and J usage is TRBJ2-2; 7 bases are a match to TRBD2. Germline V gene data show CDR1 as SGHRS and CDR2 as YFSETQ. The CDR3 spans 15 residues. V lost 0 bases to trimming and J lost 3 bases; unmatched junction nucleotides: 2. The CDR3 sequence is CASSLGLADTGELFF. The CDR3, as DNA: TGCGCCAGCAGCTTGGGTCTAGCGGACACCGGGGAGCTGTTTTTT. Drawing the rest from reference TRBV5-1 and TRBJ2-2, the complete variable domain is KAGVTQTPRYLIKTRGQQVTLSCSPISGHRSVSWYQQTPGQGLQFLFEYFSETQRNKGNFPGRFSGRQFSNSRSEMNVSTLELGDSALYLCASSLGLADTGELFFGEGSRLTVL.

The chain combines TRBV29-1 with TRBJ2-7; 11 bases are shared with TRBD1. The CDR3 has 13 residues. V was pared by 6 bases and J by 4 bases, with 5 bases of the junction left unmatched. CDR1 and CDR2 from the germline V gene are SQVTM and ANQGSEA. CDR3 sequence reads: CSVWTGGRYEQYF. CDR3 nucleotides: TGCAGCGTCTGGACAGGGGGCAGATACGAGCAGTACTTC.

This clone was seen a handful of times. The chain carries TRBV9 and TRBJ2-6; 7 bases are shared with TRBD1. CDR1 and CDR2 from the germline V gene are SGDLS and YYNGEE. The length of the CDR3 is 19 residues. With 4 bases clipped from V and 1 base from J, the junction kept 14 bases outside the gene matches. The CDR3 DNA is TGTGCCAGCAGCCCCGAGCTAGGGGACAGAGGTTCTGGGGCCAACGTCCTGACTTTC. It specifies CASSPELGDRGSGANVLTF. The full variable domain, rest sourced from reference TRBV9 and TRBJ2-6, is DSGVTQTPKHLITATGQRVTLRCSPRSGDLSVYWYQQSLDQGLQFLIQYYNGEERAKGNILERFSAQQFPDLHSELNLSSLELGDSALYFCASSPELGDRGSGANVLTFGAGSRLTVL.

Here the CDR3 DNA reads TGTGCCAGCAGTGAAGATCCAGGGGACGTATACGAGCAGTACTTC. It is translated as CASSEDPGDVYEQYF. V and J are TRBV6-1 and TRBJ2-7, with D possibly being TRBD1 (6 bases). V shed 1 base and J shed 4 bases, with 14 bases lying between them. The CDR3 contains 15 residues. The germline gives CDR1 MNHNS, CDR2 SASEGT.

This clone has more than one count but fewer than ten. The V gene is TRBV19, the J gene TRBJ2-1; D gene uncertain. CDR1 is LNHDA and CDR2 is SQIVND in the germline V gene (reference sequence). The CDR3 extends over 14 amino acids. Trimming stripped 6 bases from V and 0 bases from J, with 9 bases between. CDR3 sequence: CASSNRVSYNEQFF. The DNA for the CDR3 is TGTGCCAGTAGCAACAGAGTCTCCTACAATGAGCAGTTCTTC.